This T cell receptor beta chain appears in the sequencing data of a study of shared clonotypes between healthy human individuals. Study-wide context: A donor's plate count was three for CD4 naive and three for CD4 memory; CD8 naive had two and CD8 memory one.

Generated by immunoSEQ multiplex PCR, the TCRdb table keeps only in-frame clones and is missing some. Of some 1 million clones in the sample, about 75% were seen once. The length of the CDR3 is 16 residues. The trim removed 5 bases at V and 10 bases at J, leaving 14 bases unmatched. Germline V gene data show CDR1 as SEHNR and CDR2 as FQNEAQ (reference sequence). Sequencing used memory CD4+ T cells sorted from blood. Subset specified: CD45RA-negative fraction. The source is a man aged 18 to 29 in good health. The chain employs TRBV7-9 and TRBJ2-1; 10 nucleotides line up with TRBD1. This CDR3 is CASSGQTGGVVKEQFF. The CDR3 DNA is TGTGCCAGCAGCGGGCAGACAGGGGGCGTAGTCAAAGAGCAGTTCTTC.